This TCR beta chain was identified during a study of cytomegalovirus exposure and HLA in healthy donors. A word on this clone: The antigen remains undetermined.

Trimming stripped 7 bases from V and 5 bases from J, with 11 bases between. The CDR3 runs 12 residues. In germline, CDR1 is MDHEN, CDR2 SYDVKM. This PCR relied on a set of 60 Vbeta primers and 13 Jbeta primers. Here immunoSEQ multiplex PCR was the method, and the copy in TCRdb shows in-frame clones only, minus some. The sample holds 100,000 to 150,000 clones. Study outcomes and limitations: Previous analysis showed most TCR beta V segments were productive about 90% or about 30% of the time. In vitro experiments confirmed that three CMV-associated chains were specific for CMV antigens.

The chain employs TRBV28 and TRBJ2-5; D remains unclear. The sample consisted of PBMCs. The clonotype comes from a middle-aged woman in good health and CMV-seropositive. CDR3 DNA: TGTGCCAGCACTAGAATTGGGGAGACCCAGTACTTC. Translating it yields CASTRIGETQYF.